The clone carrying this TCR beta chain was found a few times. The data are from a study of identical twins. The CDR3 consists of 20 residues. The V gene's germline CDR1 is SGHDT and CDR2 YYEEEE. V lost 6 bases and J 1 base, leaving 29 bases between the germline ends. Unique molecular identifiers were present on the cDNA, which also gained a universal primer site by template switching. TCRdb called the 5' RACE reads again in MiXCR, with one record for every CDR3 protein. The repertoire holds under 300,000 distinct CDR3 sequences, about 13% seen once, with 3.5% to 5% in the top ten. The data were also submitted as part of a second study, on yellow fever vaccine responses in identical twins.

This sequence was found in a woman aged 18-29 years in good health. Sequencing input: memory (CD45RO+) T cells sorted from blood. The V and J genes are TRBV5-6 and TRBJ2-1, with a weak D call TRBD1 (5 bases). CDR3 region: CASTKPPLGKGKRSYNEQFF. The CDR3 nucleotides read TGTGCCAGCACCAAACCGCCGTTAGGGAAGGGGAAAAGGTCCTACAATGAGCAGTTCTTC.